The 22 T cell receptor beta chains below were found in one sample sequenced in a study of cytomegalovirus exposure and HLA in healthy donors. This PCR relied on a set of 60 Vbeta primers and 13 Jbeta primers. TCRdb's copy holds only in-frame clones and misses some; the assay was immunoSEQ multiplex PCR. This repertoire shows around 120,000 clones, less than 85% found once; its top ten account for about 15%. The sample comprised PBMCs. Receptor source: a man aged 50 or older in good health and CMV-seropositive.

V usage is TRBV28 and J usage is TRBJ2-6; a possible D gene is TRBD2 (5 bases). Trimming took off 2 bases at V and 4 bases at J, with 9 bases between the two ends. Germline CDR1 MDHEN, CDR2 SYDVKM. This CDR3 has 15 residues. The CDR3 DNA sequence: TGTGCCAGCAGTTTAGCGGGCACCGGGGCCAACGTCCTGACTTTC. Residues: CASSLAGTGANVLTF.

The chain recombines TRBV18 with TRBJ2-5; 9 bases fit TRBD1. The length of the CDR3 is 15 residues. V lost 3 bases, J lost 4 bases, and 6 bases stayed unmatched. Germline CDR1 KGHSH, CDR2 LQKENI. For the CDR3, the DNA is TGTGCCAGCTCACCTAACACAGGGGGCGTAGAGACCCAGTACTTC. This translates into CASSPNTGGVETQYF.

The CDR3 bases are TGTGCCAGCAGCTTAGACGGCAGGGTAAGGGGGAATGAGCAGTTCTTC. Its translation: CASSLDGRVRGNEQFF. The chain has TRBV7-2 and TRBJ2-1, with D possibly matching TRBD1 (6 bases). The CDR3 totals 16 residues. Germline lookup yields CDR1 SGHTA and CDR2 FQGNSA. V was shortened by 1 base and J by 7 bases, with 17 bases between the two germline ends.

This clone was seen a few times. The V gene is TRBV7-9, the J gene TRBJ2-5, with D possibly being TRBD1 (6 bases). V was cut by 2 bases and J by 5 bases, with 18 bases left in between. The CDR3 length is 16 residues. Germline CDR1 SEHNR, CDR2 FQNEAQ (reference sequence). The CDR3 region is CASSLTGAGAMETQYF. The CDR3 nucleotides are TGTGCCAGCAGCTTAACCGGCGCAGGGGCGATGGAGACCCAGTACTTC.

This clone was observed a single time. The rearrangement links TRBV9 to TRBJ1-2; possible D gene TRBD1, 6 bases. CDR1 and CDR2 (germline): SGDLS, YYNGEE. The ends were cut back, 6 bases at V and 8 bases at J, with 23 bases in the middle. The CDR3 is made up of 15 amino acids. CDR3 nucleotides: TGTGCCAGCACCCTAGAGGGAGGGGGGACTGGGGGCTACACCTTC. Translation: CASTLEGGGTGGYTF.

This clone was recorded a few times. The chain links TRBV27 to TRBJ2-7, with D maybe TRBD1 (6 bases). V was pared by 4 bases and J by 0 bases, with 16 bases between. Looked up from germline, CDR1 is MNHEY and CDR2 is SMNVEV (reference sequence). The CDR3 covers 16 residues. The CDR3 coding sequence is TGTGCCAGCAGTTCCGACAACAGGGTCAGCTCCTACGAGCAGTACTTC. Translated, it gives CASSSDNRVSSYEQYF.

The chain combines TRBV9 with TRBJ1-1; D possibly corresponds to TRBD1 (5 bases). CDR1 and CDR2 (germline): SGDLS, YYNGEE. The CDR3 consists of 17 residues. Trimming took 3 bases from V and 4 from J, leaving 22 bases between them. The CDR3 is CASSAGGGGGIATEAFF. CDR3 nucleotides: TGTGCCAGCAGCGCGGGCGGTGGGGGAGGGATAGCCACTGAAGCTTTCTTT.

This chain connects TRBV6-4 to TRBJ2-3; 8 nucleotides line up with TRBD2. The J segment lost 4 bases and the V segment lost 5 bases, leaving 2 bases of the junction unmatched. Germline CDR1 is MRHNA and CDR2 is SNTAGT. The CDR3 runs to 13 residues. Here the CDR3 reads CASSQLAADTQYF. CDR3 DNA: TGTGCCAGCAGTCAACTAGCGGCAGATACGCAGTATTTT.

This chain uses TRBV18 with TRBJ2-3; the D gene is possibly TRBD2 (6 bases). The length of the CDR3 is 15 residues. Germline V gene lookup returns CDR1 KGHSH and CDR2 LQKENI. Deletions cut 3 bases from V and 3 bases from J, with 13 bases between. The CDR3 region has the DNA TGTGCCAGCTCACCGCGACTAGAGGAAACAGATACGCAGTATTTT. It yields the protein CASSPRLEETDTQYF. Using reference TRBV18 and TRBJ2-3 for the parts outside the CDR3, the full variable domain is NAGVMQNPRHLVRRRGQEARLRCSPMKGHSHVYWYRQLPEEGLKFMVYLQKENIIDESGMPKERFSAEFPKEGPSILRIQQVVRGDSAAYFCASSPRLEETDTQYFGPGTRLTVL.

The chain employs TRBV19 and TRBJ1-6; D may be TRBD1 (6 bases). The CDR3 runs to 16 residues. Germline loops: CDR1 LNHDA, CDR2 SQIVND (reference sequence). Trimming removed 3 bases at V and 7 bases at J, with 16 bases between. The CDR3: CASSMRAGVRNSPLHF. The CDR3 DNA is TGTGCCAGTAGTATGCGGGCAGGGGTGAGAAATTCACCCCTCCACTTT.

This clone was observed once. The chain employs TRBV5-4 and TRBJ1-3; D is uncertain. Germline assignment: CDR1 SGHNT and CDR2 YYREEE (reference sequence). The V and J ends lost 4 bases and 4 bases respectively, with 3 bases between them. The CDR3 is made up of 11 amino acids. CDR3 amino acids: CASSQGNTIYF. The CDR3, as DNA: TGTGCCAGCAGCCAAGGAAACACCATATATTTT.

The chain couples TRBV28 to TRBJ2-2; TRBD1 aligns across 9 bases. Trimming at V came to 1 base and at J to 4 bases, leaving 4 bases not matched to a gene. Germline loops: CDR1 MDHEN, CDR2 SYDVKM. CDR3 length equals 16 residues. CDR3 bases: TGTGCCAGCAGTTTATACGACAGGGGGTTCACCGGGGAGCTGTTTTTT. Protein: CASSLYDRGFTGELFF. The whole variable domain, remainder taken from reference TRBV28 and TRBJ2-2, is DVKVTQSSRYLVKRTGEKVFLECVQDMDHENMFWYRQDPGLGLRLIYFSYDVKMKEKGDIPEGYSVSREKKERFSLILESASTNQTSMYLCASSLYDRGFTGELFFGEGSRLTVL.

V is TRBV5-6 and J is TRBJ2-2, with a weak D call TRBD1 (5 bases). The germline V and J ends were trimmed by 4 bases and 0 bases, with 13 bases remaining between them. Germline CDR1 SGHDT, CDR2 YYEEEE. This CDR3 has 16 amino acids. The CDR3 sequence: CASSLLTDSNTGELFF. DNA for the CDR3: TGTGCCAGCAGCCTTTTGACAGACTCGAACACCGGGGAGCTGTTTTTT.

The gene calls are TRBV5-6 and TRBJ2-4, with 10 bases identical to TRBD1. The V gene end was trimmed by 0 bases and the J gene end by 5 bases; junction bases not matched to a gene: 5. The germline V gene encodes CDR1 SGHDT and CDR2 YYEEEE. This CDR3 contains 16 residues. The chain's CDR3 is CASSLDLGTGENIQYF. CDR3 DNA: TGTGCCAGCAGCTTGGACTTGGGGACAGGGGAAAACATTCAGTACTTC.

The genes are TRBV15 and TRBJ2-2; the D is unclear. Germline V gene lookup returns CDR1 LNHNV and CDR2 YYDKDF (reference sequence). The CDR3 runs to 15 residues. V shed 1 base and J shed 6 bases, with 12 bases lying between them. This CDR3 is CATSRGQALSGELFF. The CDR3 DNA reads TGTGCCACCAGCAGAGGGCAGGCGCTGTCCGGGGAGCTGTTTTTT. The complete variable domain, with remaining parts taken from reference TRBV15 and TRBJ2-2, reads DAMVIQNPRYQVTQFGKPVTLSCSQTLNHNVMYWYQQKSSQAPKLLFHYYDKDFNNEADTPDNFQSRRPNTSFCFLDIRSPGLGDTAMYLCATSRGQALSGELFFGEGSRLTVL.

V and J are TRBV2 and TRBJ1-2; D is possibly TRBD1 (5 bases). The CDR3 is made up of 14 amino acids. Trimming took off 2 bases at V and 4 bases at J, with 11 bases between the two ends. The germline V gene has CDR1 SNHLY and CDR2 FYNNEI. The CDR3 nucleotides read TGTGCCAGCAGTGAATTAAGGGGAGGCTATGGCTACACCTTC. Translated: CASSELRGGYGYTF.

Notes on this clone: Within the sample, other DNA sequences also encode this same CDR3. This sequence joins TRBV20-1 and TRBJ2-7; D is possibly TRBD1 (6 bases). There are 11 residues in the CDR3. Between the trimmed V and J ends, which lost 3 bases and 7 bases, there was a span of 10 bases. Germline assignment: CDR1 DFQATT and CDR2 SNEGSKA (reference sequence). For the CDR3, the DNA is TGCAGTGCTAGCAGGGGTGGAGAGCAGTACTTC. Amino acid sequence: CSASRGGEQYF.

The chain links TRBV4-2 to TRBJ2-3, with unresolved D. In germline, CDR1 is LGHNA, CDR2 YNFKEQ. This CDR3 contains 13 residues. The germline V and J ends were trimmed by 0 bases and 7 bases, with 8 bases remaining between them. The CDR3 DNA is TGTGCCAGCAGCCAAGATACCAACTATACGCAGTATTTT. It encodes CASSQDTNYTQYF.

The chain joins TRBV5-1 to TRBJ1-5; weak D call: TRBD1 (6 bases). Looked up from germline, CDR1 is SGHRS and CDR2 is YFSETQ. Trimming took 2 bases from V and 5 from J, leaving 11 bases between them. This CDR3 contains 14 residues. The CDR3 DNA is TGCGCCAGCAGCTTCGGGGGGGCCGATCAGCCCCAGCATTTT. As protein: CASSFGGADQPQHF.

J is TRBJ2-2 and V is TRBV6-4; D not certain. CDR1 is MRHNA, CDR2 SNTAGT, per germline. The CDR3 length is 13 residues. V was clipped by 6 bases and J by 2 bases, with 7 bases between them. The CDR3 bases are TGTGCCAGCAGCAGCGACAACACCGGGGAGCTGTTTTTT. Amino acids: CASSSDNTGELFF.

The V gene is TRBV7-7, the J gene TRBJ2-3; 7 bases fit TRBD2. The CDR3 has 14 amino acids. Germline lookup yields CDR1 SSHAT and CDR2 FNYEAQ (reference sequence). The V segment lost 4 bases and the J segment 7 bases; nucleotides outside the gene matches: 8. CDR3 sequence reads: CASSSGLGMNTQYF. The CDR3 DNA is TGTGCCAGCAGCTCCGGACTAGGCATGAATACGCAGTATTTT.

The chain joins TRBV5-1 to TRBJ2-2; tentative D call: TRBD2 (6 bases). This CDR3 contains 14 residues. Trimming cost V 0 bases and J 6 bases, with 9 bases left between them. The germline CDR1 and CDR2 sequences are SGHRS and YFSETQ. The CDR3 DNA follows: TGCGCCAGCAGCTTGGCCGCGGGGCCCGGGGAGCTGTTTTTT. It specifies CASSLAAGPGELFF.